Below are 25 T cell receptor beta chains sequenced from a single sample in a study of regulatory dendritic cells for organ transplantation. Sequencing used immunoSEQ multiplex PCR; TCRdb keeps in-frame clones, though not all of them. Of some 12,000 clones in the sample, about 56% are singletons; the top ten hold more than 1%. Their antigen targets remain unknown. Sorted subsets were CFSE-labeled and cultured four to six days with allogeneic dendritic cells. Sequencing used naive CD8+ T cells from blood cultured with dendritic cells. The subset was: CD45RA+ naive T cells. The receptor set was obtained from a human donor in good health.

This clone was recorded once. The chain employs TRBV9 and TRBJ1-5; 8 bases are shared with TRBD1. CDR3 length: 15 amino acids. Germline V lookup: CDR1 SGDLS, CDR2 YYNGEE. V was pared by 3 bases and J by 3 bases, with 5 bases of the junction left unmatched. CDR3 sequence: CASSAQTGANQPQHF. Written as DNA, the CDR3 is TGTGCCAGCAGCGCCCAGACAGGGGCCAATCAGCCCCAGCATTTT. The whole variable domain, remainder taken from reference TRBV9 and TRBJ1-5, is DSGVTQTPKHLITATGQRVTLRCSPRSGDLSVYWYQQSLDQGLQFLIQYYNGEERAKGNILERFSAQQFPDLHSELNLSSLELGDSALYFCASSAQTGANQPQHFGDGTRLSIL.

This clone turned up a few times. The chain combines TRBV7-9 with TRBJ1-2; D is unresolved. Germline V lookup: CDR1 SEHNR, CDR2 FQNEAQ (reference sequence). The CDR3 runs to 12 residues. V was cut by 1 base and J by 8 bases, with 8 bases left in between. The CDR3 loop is CASSLGFEGYTF. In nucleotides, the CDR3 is TGTGCCAGCAGCTTAGGGTTTGAGGGCTACACCTTC.

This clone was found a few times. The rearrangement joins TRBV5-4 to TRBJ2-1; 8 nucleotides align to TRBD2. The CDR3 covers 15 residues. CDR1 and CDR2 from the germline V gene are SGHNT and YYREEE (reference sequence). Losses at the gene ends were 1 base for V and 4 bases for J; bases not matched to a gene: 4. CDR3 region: CASSLKRLAYNEQFF. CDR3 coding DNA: TGTGCCAGCAGCTTGAAGCGACTAGCGTACAATGAGCAGTTCTTC.

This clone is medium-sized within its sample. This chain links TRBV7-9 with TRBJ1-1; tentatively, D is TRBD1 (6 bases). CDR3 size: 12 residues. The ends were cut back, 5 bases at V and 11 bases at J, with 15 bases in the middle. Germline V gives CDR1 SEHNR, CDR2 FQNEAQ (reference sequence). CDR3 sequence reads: CASSLGHSSAFF. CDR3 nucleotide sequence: TGTGCCAGCAGCCTGGGACATTCCTCCGCTTTCTTT. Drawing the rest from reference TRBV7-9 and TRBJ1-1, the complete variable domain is DTGVSQNPRHKITKRGQNVTFRCDPISEHNRLYWYRQTLGQGPEFLTYFQNEAQLEKSRLLSDRFSAERPKGSFSTLEIQRTEQGDSAMYLCASSLGHSSAFFGQGTRLTVV.

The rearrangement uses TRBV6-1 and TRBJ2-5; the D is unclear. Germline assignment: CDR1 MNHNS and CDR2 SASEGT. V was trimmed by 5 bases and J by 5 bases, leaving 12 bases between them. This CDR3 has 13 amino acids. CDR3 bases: TGTGCCAGCAGTTTCCTGGCGGAGGAGACCCAGTACTTC. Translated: CASSFLAEETQYF.

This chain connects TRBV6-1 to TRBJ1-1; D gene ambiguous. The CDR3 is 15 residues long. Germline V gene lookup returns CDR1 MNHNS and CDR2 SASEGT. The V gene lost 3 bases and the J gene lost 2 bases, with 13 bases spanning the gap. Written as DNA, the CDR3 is TGTGCCAGCAGTGATTGGGTTCAGGCCAACACTGAAGCTTTCTTT. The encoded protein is CASSDWVQANTEAFF.

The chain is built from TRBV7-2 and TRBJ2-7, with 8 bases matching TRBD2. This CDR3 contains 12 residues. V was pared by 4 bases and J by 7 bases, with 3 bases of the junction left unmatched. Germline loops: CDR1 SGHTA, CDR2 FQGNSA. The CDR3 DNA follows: TGTGCCAGCAGCTCCCCGGGAGGGGAGCAGTACTTC. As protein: CASSSPGGEQYF.

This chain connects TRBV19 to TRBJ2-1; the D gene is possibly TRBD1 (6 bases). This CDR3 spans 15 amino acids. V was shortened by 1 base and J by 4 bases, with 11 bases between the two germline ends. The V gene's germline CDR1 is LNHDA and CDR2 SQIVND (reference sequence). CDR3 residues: CASSIGDTPYNEQFF. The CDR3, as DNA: TGTGCCAGTAGTATAGGGGACACGCCATACAATGAGCAGTTCTTC.

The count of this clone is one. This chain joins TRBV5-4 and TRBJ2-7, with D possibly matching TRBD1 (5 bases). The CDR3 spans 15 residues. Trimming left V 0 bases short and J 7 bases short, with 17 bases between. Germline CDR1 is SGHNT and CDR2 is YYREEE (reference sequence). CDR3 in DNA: TGTGCCAGCAGCTTGGAAGGACACCCTTTTAGGGAGCAGTACTTC. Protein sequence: CASSLEGHPFREQYF.

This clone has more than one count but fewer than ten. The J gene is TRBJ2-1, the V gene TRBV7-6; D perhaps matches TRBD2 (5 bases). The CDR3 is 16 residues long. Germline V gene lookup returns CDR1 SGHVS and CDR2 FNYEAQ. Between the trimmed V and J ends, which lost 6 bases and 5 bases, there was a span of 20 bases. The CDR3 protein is CASSLAEGIPNNEQFF. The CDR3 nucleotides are TGTGCCAGCAGTTTGGCAGAGGGTATTCCTAACAATGAGCAGTTCTTC.

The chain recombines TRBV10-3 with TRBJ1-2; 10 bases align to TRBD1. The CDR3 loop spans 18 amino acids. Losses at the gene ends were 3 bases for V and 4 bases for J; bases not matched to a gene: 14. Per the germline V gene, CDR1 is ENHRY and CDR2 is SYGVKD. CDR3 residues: CAISDPGTGDPRGYGYTF. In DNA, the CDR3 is TGTGCCATCAGTGACCCCGGGACAGGGGACCCTCGAGGCTATGGCTACACCTTC.

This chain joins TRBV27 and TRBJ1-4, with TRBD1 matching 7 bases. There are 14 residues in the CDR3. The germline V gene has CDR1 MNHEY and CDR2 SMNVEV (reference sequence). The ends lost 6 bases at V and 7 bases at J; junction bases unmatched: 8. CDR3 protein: CASSNPTGSEKLFF. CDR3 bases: TGTGCCAGCAGCAACCCGACAGGGAGTGAAAAACTGTTTTTT.

Written as DNA, the CDR3 is TGTGCCAGCAGTGCCGACCTTTCGGCGGGGGCCTACAATGAGCAGTTCTTC. This encodes CASSADLSAGAYNEQFF. J is TRBJ2-1 and V is TRBV6-1; 7 bases are shared with TRBD2. CDR3 size: 17 residues. CDR1 and CDR2 (germline): MNHNS, SASEGT. J gave up 2 bases and V 4 bases, and 11 bases lay outside the gene matches.

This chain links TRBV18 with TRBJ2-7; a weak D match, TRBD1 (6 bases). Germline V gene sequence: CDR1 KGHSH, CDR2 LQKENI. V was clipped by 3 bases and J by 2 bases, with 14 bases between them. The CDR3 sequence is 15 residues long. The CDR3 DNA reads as TGTGCCAGCTCACCCTATAGGGACACCCCCTACGAGCAGTACTTC. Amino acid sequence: CASSPYRDTPYEQYF.

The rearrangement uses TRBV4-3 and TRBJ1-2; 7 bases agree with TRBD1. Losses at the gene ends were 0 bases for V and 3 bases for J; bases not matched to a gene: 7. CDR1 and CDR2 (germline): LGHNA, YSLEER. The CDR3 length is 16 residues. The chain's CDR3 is CASSQDRVGTDYGYTF. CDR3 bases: TGCGCCAGCAGCCAAGATAGGGTCGGGACAGACTATGGCTACACCTTC.

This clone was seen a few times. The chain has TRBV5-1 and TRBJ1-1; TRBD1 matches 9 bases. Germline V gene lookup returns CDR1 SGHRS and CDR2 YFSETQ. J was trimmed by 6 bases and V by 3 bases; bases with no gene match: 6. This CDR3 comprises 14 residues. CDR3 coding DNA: TGCGCCAGCAGCTATCCGGGACAGGGAGCTGAAGCTTTCTTT. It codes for CASSYPGQGAEAFF. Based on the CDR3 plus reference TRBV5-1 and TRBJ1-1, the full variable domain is KAGVTQTPRYLIKTRGQQVTLSCSPISGHRSVSWYQQTPGQGLQFLFEYFSETQRNKGNFPGRFSGRQFSNSRSEMNVSTLELGDSALYLCASSYPGQGAEAFFGQGTRLTVV.

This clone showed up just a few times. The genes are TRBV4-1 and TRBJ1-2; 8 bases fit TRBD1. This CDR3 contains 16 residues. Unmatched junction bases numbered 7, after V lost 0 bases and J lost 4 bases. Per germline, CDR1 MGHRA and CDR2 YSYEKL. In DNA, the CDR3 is TGCGCCAGCAGCCAAGATCGGGCAGGGGGCGTCTATGGCTACACCTTC. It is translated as CASSQDRAGGVYGYTF.

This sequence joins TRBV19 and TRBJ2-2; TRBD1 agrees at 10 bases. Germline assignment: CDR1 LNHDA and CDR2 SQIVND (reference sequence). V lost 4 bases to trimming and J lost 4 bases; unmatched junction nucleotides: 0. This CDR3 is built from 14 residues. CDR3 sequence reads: CASSRQGATGELFF. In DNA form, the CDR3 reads TGTGCCAGTAGTAGACAGGGGGCCACCGGGGAGCTGTTTTTT.

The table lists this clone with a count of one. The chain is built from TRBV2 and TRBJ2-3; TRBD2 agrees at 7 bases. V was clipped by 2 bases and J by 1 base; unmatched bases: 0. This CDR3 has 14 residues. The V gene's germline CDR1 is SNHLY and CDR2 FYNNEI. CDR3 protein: CASSELAGTDTQYF. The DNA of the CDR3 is TGTGCCAGCAGTGAACTAGCGGGCACAGATACGCAGTATTTT. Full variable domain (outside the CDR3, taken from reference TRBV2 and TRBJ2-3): EPEVTQTPSHQVTQMGQEVILRCVPISNHLYFYWYRQILGQKVEFLVSFYNNEISEKSEIFDDQFSVERPDGSNFTLKIRSTKLEDSAMYFCASSELAGTDTQYFGPGTRLTVL.

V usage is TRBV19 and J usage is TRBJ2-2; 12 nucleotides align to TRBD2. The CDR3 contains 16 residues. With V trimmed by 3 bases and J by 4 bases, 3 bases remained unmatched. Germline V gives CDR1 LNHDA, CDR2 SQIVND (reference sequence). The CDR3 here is CASSILAGGPTGELFF. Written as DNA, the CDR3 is TGTGCCAGTAGTATCCTAGCGGGGGGGCCCACCGGGGAGCTGTTTTTT.

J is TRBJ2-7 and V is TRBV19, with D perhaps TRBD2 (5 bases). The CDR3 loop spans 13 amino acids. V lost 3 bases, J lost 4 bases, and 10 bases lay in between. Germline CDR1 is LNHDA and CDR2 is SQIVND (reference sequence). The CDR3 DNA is TGTGCCAGTAGTATCGCCAGAGGGTACGAGCAGTACTTC. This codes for CASSIARGYEQYF.

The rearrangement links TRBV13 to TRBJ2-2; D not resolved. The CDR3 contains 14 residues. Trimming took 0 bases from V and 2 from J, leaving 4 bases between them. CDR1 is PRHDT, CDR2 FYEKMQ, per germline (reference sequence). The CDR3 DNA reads TGTGCCAGCAGCTTAGGGAGAAACACCGGGGAGCTGTTTTTT. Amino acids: CASSLGRNTGELFF.

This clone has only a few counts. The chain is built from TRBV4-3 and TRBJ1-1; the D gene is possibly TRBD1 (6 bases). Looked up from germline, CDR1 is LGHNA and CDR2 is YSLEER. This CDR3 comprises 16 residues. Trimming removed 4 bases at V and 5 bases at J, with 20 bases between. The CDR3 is CASSLDRRTSGTEAFF. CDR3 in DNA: TGCGCCAGCAGCCTCGACAGGAGGACCTCGGGAACTGAAGCTTTCTTT.

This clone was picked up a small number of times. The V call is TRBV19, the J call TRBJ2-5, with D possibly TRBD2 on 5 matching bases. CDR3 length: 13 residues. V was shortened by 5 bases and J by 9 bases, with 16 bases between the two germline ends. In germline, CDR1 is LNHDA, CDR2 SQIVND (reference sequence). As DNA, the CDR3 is TGTGCCAGTAGTTTAAGCGGTCCCGGGCCCCAGTACTTC. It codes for CASSLSGPGPQYF.

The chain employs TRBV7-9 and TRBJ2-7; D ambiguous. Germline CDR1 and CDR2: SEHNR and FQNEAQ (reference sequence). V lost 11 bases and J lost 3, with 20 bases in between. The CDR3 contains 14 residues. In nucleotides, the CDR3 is TGTGCCGTACTTTCTGACCGAACTAACTACGAGCAGTACTTC. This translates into CAVLSDRTNYEQYF.